This T cell receptor beta chain derives from a study of T-cell reconstitution after alpha-beta-depleted transplantation in children. This clonotype was seen repeatedly, ten times or more. Trimming took off 5 bases at V and 6 bases at J, with 7 bases between the two ends. The CDR3 runs to 11 residues. CDR1 SGHDT and CDR2 YYEEEE come from the germline V gene. This sample's TCRbeta library carried unique molecular identifier barcodes. TCRdb ran MiXCR on the PCR reads and lists one entry per CDR3 protein. The table shows approximately 800,000 distinct CDR3 sequences, with approximately 15% occurring only once.

The gene calls are TRBV5-6 and TRBJ2-3; D gene unclear. The specimen comprised PBMCs, mostly from graft donor cells, sampled 360 days after TCRalphabeta/CD19-depleted stem cell transplant. This receptor was identified in a male patient younger than 18 who had a stem cell transplant for acute lymphoblastic leukemia, so the T cells may come from the graft donor. DNA for the CDR3: TGTGCCAGCAGTTTACTGGATACGCAGTATTTT. Residues: CASSLLDTQYF.